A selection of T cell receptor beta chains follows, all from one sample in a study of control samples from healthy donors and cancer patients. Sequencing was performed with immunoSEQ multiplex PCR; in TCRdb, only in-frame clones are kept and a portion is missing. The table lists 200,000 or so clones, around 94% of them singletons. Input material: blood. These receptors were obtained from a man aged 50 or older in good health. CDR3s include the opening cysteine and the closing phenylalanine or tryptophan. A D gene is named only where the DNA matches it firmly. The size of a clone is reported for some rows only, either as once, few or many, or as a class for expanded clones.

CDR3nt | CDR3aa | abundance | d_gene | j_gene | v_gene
TGTGCCAGTAGGGAAAAGGGATCCTCTGGAAACACCATATATTTT | CASREKGSSGNTIYF | few | . | TRBJ1-3 | TRBV19
TGTGCCAGCAGACCCACGGAACCTAGGAAACCCCTCCACTTT | CASRPTEPRKPLHF | . | . | TRBJ1-6 | TRBV6-5
TGTGCCACCAGCAGAGACCTTCGAGAGGGGAGGTATTTT | CATSRDLREGRYF | . | . | TRBJ2-3 | TRBV15
TGCGCCAGCAGCTTGGAGGGAAATAGCAATCAGCCCCAGCATTTT | CASSLEGNSNQPQHF | . | . | TRBJ1-5 | TRBV5-1
TGTGCCAGCAGTCCCCTGGACAGCTTGAACACTGAAGCTTTCTTT | CASSPLDSLNTEAFF | . | . | TRBJ1-1 | TRBV27
TGCGCCAGCAGCACGGGACAGGGGTTGGAGACCCAGTACTTC | CASSTGQGLETQYF | . | TRBD1 | TRBJ2-5 | TRBV5-1
TGTGCCAGCAGTTTAGGGGGTATTAGTGAAAAACTGTTTTTT | CASSLGGISEKLFF | . | . | TRBJ1-4 | TRBV27
TGTGCCACAGGGGGCGCGAGGGGCTACACCTTC | CATGGARGYTF | . | TRBD1 | TRBJ1-2 | TRBV10-3
TGTGCCTGGTCCCTCGGATCTGGCGGCTACACCTTC | CAWSLGSGGYTF | . | . | TRBJ1-2 | TRBV30
TGTGCCAGCAGCCCGTGGGGGACTAGCGGGGGGCCTCACTCTGGGGCCAACGTCCTGACTTTC | CASSPWGTSGGPHSGANVLTF | . | TRBD2 | TRBJ2-6 | TRBV3-1/TRBV3-2
TGCGCCAGCAGTGAGCCGGGACAGGGAAGAACAGATACGCAGTATTTT | CASSEPGQGRTDTQYF | . | TRBD1 | TRBJ2-3 | TRBV10-1
TGTGCCAGCAGTCTCCCGGGGGGGCGGACTATGAACACTGAAGCTTTCTTT | CASSLPGGRTMNTEAFF | . | . | TRBJ1-1 | TRBV28
TGCGCCAGCAGCCTCTTCGACAGGAACACTGAAGCTTTCTTT | CASSLFDRNTEAFF | . | . | TRBJ1-1 | TRBV5-1
TGTGCCATCAGTGAGGAGAACTATGGCTACACCTTC | CAISEENYGYTF | . | . | TRBJ1-2 | TRBV10-3
TGTGCCAGCTCGTGGCGTGGGGGCGGCGGCTACACCTTC | CASSWRGGGGYTF | . | . | TRBJ1-2 | TRBV6-5
TGCGCCAGCAGCTTTACGGGACGCTCCTACAATGAGCAGTTCTTC | CASSFTGRSYNEQFF | . | . | TRBJ2-1 | TRBV5-1
TGTGCCAGCAGCTGGGGGGTGGCCTATGAGCAGTTCTTC | CASSWGVAYEQFF | . | . | TRBJ2-1 | TRBV5-5
TGTGCCGTAAGGGAACAGGGTGTCGGCGGCGAGCAGTACTTC | CAVREQGVGGEQYF | . | . | TRBJ2-7 | TRBV3-1/TRBV3-2
TGTGCCAGCAGCTCTACCCGCCTAACGAACACCGGGGAGCTGTTTTTT | CASSSTRLTNTGELFF | . | . | TRBJ2-2 | TRBV7-2
TGTGCCAGCAGCCCATGGGATAGCAATCAGCCCCAGCATTTT | CASSPWDSNQPQHF | . | . | TRBJ1-5 | TRBV7-9
TGTGCCAGCAGCTTGGAGGCCCGGACAGACAACTATGGCTACACCTTC | CASSLEARTDNYGYTF | . | . | TRBJ1-2 | TRBV5-4
TGCGCCAGCAGCGGACAGGGTTATGAAAAACTGTTTTTT | CASSGQGYEKLFF | . | TRBD1 | TRBJ1-4 | TRBV5-1
TGCGCCAGCAGCACAGACAGGGGAGGGAGTTCACCCCTCCACTTT | CASSTDRGGSSPLHF | . | TRBD1 | TRBJ1-6 | TRBV4-1
TGTGCCAGTAGTATAACGGGGGCAGGGGAGCTGTTTTTT | CASSITGAGELFF | . | . | TRBJ2-2 | TRBV19
TGTGCCAGCAGCCAACGCGGGGGGGTAGAGACCCAGTACTTC | CASSQRGGVETQYF | . | TRBD2 | TRBJ2-5 | TRBV6-5
TGTGCCTGGGGGGGACAGTTTAATGGAAACACCATATATTTT | CAWGGQFNGNTIYF | once | TRBD1 | TRBJ1-3 | TRBV30
TGCAGCGTTGTCCAGAACACTGAAGCTTTCTTT | CSVVQNTEAFF | once | . | TRBJ1-1 | TRBV29-1
TGTGCCAGCAGCTTGAATTGGGAGCAGTACTTC | CASSLNWEQYF | . | . | TRBJ2-7 | TRBV7-8
TGTGCCAGCAGCCAAGGGGGGCACGGTACGGCTTTCTTT | CASSQGGHGTAFF | . | . | TRBJ1-1 | TRBV14
TGTGCCAGCAGTTACAGGGAAGTTGAAAAACTGTTTTTT | CASSYREVEKLFF | . | . | TRBJ1-4 | TRBV6-6
TGCGCCAGCAGCTTGGGCGGCAGGAGCACTGAAGCTTTCTTT | CASSLGGRSTEAFF | . | . | TRBJ1-1 | TRBV5-1
TGTGCCAGTAGTATAGGGTTTAGACAGATTACCTACGAGCAGTACTTC | CASSIGFRQITYEQYF | . | . | TRBJ2-7 | TRBV19
TGTGCCAGTAGTATAGACAGGGAGAGGAATCAGCCCCAGCATTTT | CASSIDRERNQPQHF | once | . | TRBJ1-5 | TRBV19
TGTGCCAGCAGCCTCCGGACCGAGATAGTGGGCGAGCAGTACTTC | CASSLRTEIVGEQYF | . | . | TRBJ2-7 | TRBV7-9
TGTGCCAGCAGCCAGGGGTCGGGGAACACCGGGGAGCTGTTTTTT | CASSQGSGNTGELFF | . | . | TRBJ2-2 | TRBV3-1/TRBV3-2
TGTGCCAGCAGCTTGGGCAGGGTGACCGGGGAGCTGTTTTTT | CASSLGRVTGELFF | . | . | TRBJ2-2 | TRBV7-2
TGTGCCAGCAGCGCCCGGAGGCGGGGAGGGGAAGAGCAGTTCTTC | CASSARRRGGEEQFF | . | TRBD2 | TRBJ2-1 | TRBV3-1/TRBV3-2